This T cell receptor beta chain was captured by sequencing in a study of T-cell memory formation after mild COVID-19. TCRdb re-called the 5' RACE reads through MiXCR, storing one row per CDR3 protein. The sample holds about 260,000 distinct CDR3 sequences, approximately 15% seen once. Trimming cost V 2 bases and J 4 bases, with 14 bases left between them. Looked up from germline, CDR1 is MNHNY and CDR2 is SVGAGI (reference sequence). The CDR3 consists of 15 residues. This clonotype was recorded a few times. This sequence originates from a man aged 18 to 30 who had mild COVID-19 (a few samples of this study predate the infection). Cell type and time point are not known. The V gene is TRBV6-6, the J gene TRBJ2-5; D may be TRBD1 or TRBD2 (5 bases each). Sequences were obtained from PBMCs or a T cell subset sorted from them (not recorded which). CDR3 protein: CASSYMGERRETQYF. The CDR3 DNA reads TGTGCCAGCAGTTACATGGGGGAAAGAAGAGAGACCCAGTACTTC.